This is a list of T cell receptor gamma chains from one sample in a study of intestinal T cells in coeliac disease. TCRdb called clones anew from the multiplex PCR reads with CATT. The sample records several hundred gamma-chain clones, about 44% being singletons. Sequencing was performed on a duodenal biopsy. Receptor source: a human donor with celiac disease. CDR3s include the opening cysteine and the closing phenylalanine or tryptophan. Not every row has a clone size; where given, it reads once, few, many or a size class.

TRGJ1/TRGJ2,TRGV8,few,11,CATRSYYKKLF,TGTGCCACCAGATCTTATTATAAGAAACTCTTT
TRGJ1/TRGJ2,TRGV10,-,15,CAASGIHPNYYKKLF,TGTGCTGCGAGTGGTATTCATCCGAATTATTATAAGAAACTCTTT
TRGJ1/TRGJ2,TRGV10,-,14,CAAWDYSGGYKKLF,TGTGCTGCGTGGGATTATTCGGGGGGGTATAAGAAACTCTTT
TRGJ1/TRGJ2,TRGV4,few,14,CATWDNFFVYKKLF,TGTGCCACCTGGGATAATTTTTTTGTTTATAAGAAACTCTTT
TRGJ1/TRGJ2,TRGV2,large,13,CATWDGLFYKKLF,TGTGCCACCTGGGACGGGCTTTTTTATAAGAAACTCTTT
TRGJ1/TRGJ2,TRGV2,-,13,CATCALNYYKKLF,TGTGCCACCTGCGCGCTGAATTATTATAAGAAACTCTTT
TRGJ1/TRGJ2,TRGV4,large,14,CATWDNFFCYKKLF,TGTGCCACCTGGGATAATTTTTTTTGTTATAAGAAACTCTTT
TRGJ1/TRGJ2,TRGV11,-,12,CACWIADYKKLF,TGTGCCTGCTGGATTGCTGATTATAAGAAACTCTTT
TRGJ1/TRGJ2,TRGV10,-,10,CAACLWVKLF,TGTGCTGCGTGTCTCTGGGTGAAACTCTTT
TRGJ1/TRGJ2,TRGV9,-,16,CALWEVLGIGNNKKLF,TGTGCCTTGTGGGAGGTGTTGGGAATTGGGAATAATAAGAAACTCTTT
TRGJ1/TRGJ2,TRGV10,-,9,CAAFDKKLF,TGTGCTGCGTTTGATAAGAAACTCTTT
TRGJP1,TRGV10,-,14,CAAWDLWGDWFKIF,TGTGCTGCGTGGGATTTGTGGGGTGATTGGTTCAAGATATTT
TRGJP2,TRGV2,-,18,CATWDGQFPWSSDWIKTF,TGTGCCACCTGGGACGGCCAATTCCCCTGGAGTAGTGATTGGATCAAGACGTTT
TRGJ1/TRGJ2,TRGV4,-,12,CADLPIYYKKLF,TGTGCCGACCTGCCAATTTATTATAAGAAACTCTTT
TRGJ1/TRGJ2,TRGV4,large,14,CATWAPEWYYKKLF,TGTGCCACCTGGGCCCCCGAATGGTATTATAAGAAACTCTTT
TRGJP2,TRGV4,hyperexpanded,16,CATWDGPYSSDWIKTF,TGTGCCACCTGGGATGGGCCCTATAGTAGTGATTGGATCAAGACGTTT
TRGJ1/TRGJ2,TRGV2,-,13,CATWAGWVIKKLF,TGTGCCACCTGGGCGGGGTGGGTTATAAAGAAACTCTTT
TRGJ1/TRGJ2,TRGV8,-,13,CATWDSLAYKKLF,TGTGCCACCTGGGATAGCCTGGCTTATAAGAAACTCTTT
TRGJ1/TRGJ2,TRGV10,-,12,CAAWGLSDKKLF,TGTGCTGCGTGGGGATTAAGTGATAAGAAACTCTTT
TRGJ1/TRGJ2,TRGV3,few,14,CATWDRPRGYKKLF,TGTGCCACCTGGGACAGGCCCAGGGGTTATAAGAAACTCTTT
TRGJ1/TRGJ2,TRGV2,-,19,CATWDGSCFSKMNYYKKLF,TGTGCCACCTGGGACGGGTCTTGTTTTTCGAAGATGAATTATTATAAGAAACTCTTT
TRGJ1/TRGJ2,TRGV4,-,16,CATWDLIGFKDYKKLF,TGTGCCACCTGGGATTTAATCGGGTTCAAGGATTATAAGAAACTCTTT
TRGJP1,TRGV8,-,14,CATWDRCTGWFKIF,TGTGCCACCTGGGATAGGTGCACTGGTTGGTTCAAGATATTT
TRGJ1/TRGJ2,TRGV9,large,10,CALWEGKKLF,TGTGCCTTGTGGGAAGGTAAGAAACTCTTT
TRGJ1/TRGJ2,TRGV11,-,12,CACWIDDYKKLF,TGTGCCTGCTGGATTGACGATTATAAGAAACTCTTT
TRGJ1/TRGJ2,TRGV2,-,12,CAPGTGHYKKLF,TGTGCACCTGGGACGGGCCACTATAAGAAACTCTTT